These 28 T cell receptor beta chains originate from one sample sequenced in a study of metastatic and nonmetastatic thyroid tumors. Thyroid surgery was performed in patients who had received no treatment beforehand. TCRdb recomputed clones from the PCR reads via MiXCR. The data contain approximately 30,000 clones, about 32% of them singletons. Sequenced sample: blood. The receptors come from a female donor with papillary thyroid cancer or a benign thyroid nodule (not recorded which). Some clones in this sample may be carry-over from other donors' samples.

This clone came up many times. This chain links TRBV10-3 with TRBJ2-7; 11 nucleotides align to TRBD2. Trimming removed 10 bases from V and 4 bases from J; junction bases left unmatched: 6. This CDR3 region has 13 residues. Germline CDR1 ENHRY, CDR2 SYGVKD. CDR3 bases: TGTGCCACCCAGCGACTAGCGGGATACGAGCAGTACTTC. Translating it yields CATQRLAGYEQYF.

This clone was counted only a few times. Written as DNA, the CDR3 is TGCGCCAGCAGCGGAGGACAGAGATACGCTGAAGCTTTCTTT. Its translation: CASSGGQRYAEAFF. The rearrangement uses TRBV5-1 and TRBJ1-1; perhaps TRBD1 as D (6 bases). The V gene's germline CDR1 is SGHRS and CDR2 YFSETQ. Deletions cut 4 bases from V and 6 bases from J, with 16 bases between. There are 14 residues in the CDR3.

In this sample, this clone turned up many times. This chain joins TRBV6-2 or TRBV6-3 and TRBJ2-7; 12 bases match TRBD2. CDR1 MNHEY and CDR2 SVGEGT come from the germline V gene. V lost 4 bases and J lost 4; bases outside the gene matches: 5. This CDR3 region has 15 residues. The CDR3 loop is CASSFLTSGSYEQYF. CDR3 nucleotide sequence: TGTGCCAGCAGTTTCCTGACTAGCGGGAGTTACGAGCAGTACTTC.

This clone was counted ten times or more. The chain joins TRBV18 to TRBJ2-7; TRBD2 matches 8 bases. The CDR3 is made up of 17 amino acids. Unmatched junction bases numbered 12, after V lost 3 bases and J lost 2 bases. CDR1 and CDR2 (germline): KGHSH, LQKENI. The CDR3 protein is CASSPRPNSGAPYEQYF. The CDR3 DNA is TGTGCCAGCTCACCGAGGCCCAATAGCGGGGCCCCCTACGAGCAGTACTTC.

About this clone itself: A read error may be the cause here, since a much bigger clone is one base away. The V and J genes are TRBV11-1 and TRBJ2-3; TRBD2 is a possible D gene (6 bases). CDR1 and CDR2 from the germline V gene are SGHAT and FQDESV (reference sequence). The CDR3 consists of 16 residues. V was trimmed by 5 bases and J by 7 bases, leaving 22 bases between them. The CDR3 DNA follows: TGTGCCAGCAGCAGCCCTCTGGCGGGATGTTCATATACGCAGTATTTT. Amino acid sequence: CASSSPLAGCSYTQYF.

This chain uses TRBV5-1 with TRBJ1-1; D gene unclear. The CDR3 has 15 amino acids. V lost 2 bases to trimming and J lost 1 base, with 12 bases between them. Germline CDR1 is SGHRS and CDR2 is YFSETQ. CDR3 sequence reads: CASSLTRHGNTEAFF. The CDR3 DNA follows: TGCGCCAGCAGCTTAACTCGACATGGGAACACTGAAGCTTTCTTT.

This clone was counted a few times. The J gene is TRBJ2-7, the V gene TRBV12-5; no definite D call. Germline CDR1 is LGHNT and CDR2 is FRNRAP. CDR3 length equals 13 residues. V shed 1 base and J shed 6 bases, with 10 bases lying between them. The DNA of the CDR3 is TGTGCTAGTGGTTTGGCCATTACAGCCGAGCAGTACTTC. Protein sequence: CASGLAITAEQYF.

As for this clone: Other DNA variants within this sample encode the same CDR3. The chain combines TRBV7-6 with TRBJ1-1; D is uncertain. V was trimmed by 2 bases and J by 8 bases, leaving 12 bases between them. Germline lookup yields CDR1 SGHVS and CDR2 FNYEAQ. This CDR3 contains 13 residues. CDR3 nucleotides: TGTGCCAGCAGCTTAATTCGTGGTACGGAAGCTTTCTTT. It codes for CASSLIRGTEAFF.

This clone occurred a few times. V is TRBV2 and J is TRBJ2-6; D possibly corresponds to TRBD1 (6 bases). Trimming took 6 bases from V and 2 from J, leaving 11 bases between them. CDR3 length: 15 amino acids. CDR1 and CDR2 (germline): SNHLY, FYNNEI. CDR3 in amino acids: CASSENRAGANVLTF. In nucleotides, the CDR3 is TGTGCCAGCAGCGAAAACAGGGCTGGGGCCAACGTCCTGACTTTC.

The rearrangement joins TRBV20-1 to TRBJ2-3; no firm D call. The CDR3 consists of 12 residues. V lost 4 bases, J lost 2 bases, and 7 bases lay in between. In germline, CDR1 is DFQATT, CDR2 SNEGSKA (reference sequence). CDR3 protein: CSATPATDTQYF. The CDR3 region has the DNA TGCAGTGCTACCCCGGCCACAGATACGCAGTATTTT.

This clone was picked up many times. V gene TRBV30 combines with J gene TRBJ1-1, with D unresolved. Germline CDR1 is GTSNPN and CDR2 is SVGIG (reference sequence). This CDR3 comprises 15 residues. The ends were cut back, 0 bases at V and 2 bases at J, with 13 bases in the middle. Here the CDR3 DNA reads TGTGCCTGGAGTGTACCCGGGATGAGCAACACTGAAGCTTTCTTT. This encodes CAWSVPGMSNTEAFF.

This clone occurred many times. V gene TRBV12-3 or TRBV12-4 combines with J gene TRBJ2-5; 11 nucleotides agree with TRBD1. With V trimmed by 8 bases and J by 4 bases, 9 bases remained unmatched. CDR3 size: 15 residues. DNA for the CDR3: TGTGCCAGCGGCCTGGGACAGGGGGTATCAGAGACCCAGTACTTC. Protein: CASGLGQGVSETQYF.

This clone is categorized as hyperexpanded. J is TRBJ2-1 and V is TRBV6-2 or TRBV6-3; no firm D call. This CDR3 spans 11 amino acids. V dropped 8 bases and J dropped 7 bases, with 9 bases sitting between them. The V gene's germline CDR1 is MNHEY and CDR2 SVGEGT. DNA for the CDR3: TGTGCCAGCGGCTACGTAAATGAGCAGTTCTTC. Amino acid sequence: CASGYVNEQFF.

The chain joins TRBV20-1 to TRBJ1-5, with D perhaps matching TRBD1 (5 bases). CDR1 is DFQATT, CDR2 SNEGSKA, per germline (reference sequence). The CDR3 is made up of 13 amino acids. V was trimmed by 5 bases and J by 5 bases, leaving 13 bases between them. The CDR3 spells CSAYTGGDQPQHF. The CDR3 nucleotides read TGCAGTGCTTATACAGGAGGGGATCAGCCCCAGCATTTT.

This clone has a handful of counts. CDR3 in amino acids: CSAGEGANYGYTF. CDR3 coding DNA: TGCAGTGCCGGAGAGGGGGCTAACTATGGCTACACCTTC. The chain combines TRBV20-1 with TRBJ1-2; TRBD1 is a possible D gene (6 bases). The germline V gene has CDR1 DFQATT and CDR2 SNEGSKA (reference sequence). Trimming stripped 6 bases from V and 0 bases from J, with 11 bases between. The CDR3 contains 13 residues.

At least ten counts were recorded for this clone. The chain links TRBV20-1 to TRBJ2-7; 7 bases match TRBD2. Germline V gene lookup returns CDR1 DFQATT and CDR2 SNEGSKA (reference sequence). V lost 3 bases to trimming and J lost 6 bases; unmatched junction nucleotides: 8. The CDR3 is made up of 13 amino acids. The chain's CDR3 is CSASTGLGVEQYF. The DNA of the CDR3 is TGCAGTGCTAGCACTGGACTAGGTGTCGAGCAGTACTTC.

This clone was counted only a few times. V gene TRBV28 combines with J gene TRBJ2-2; D may be TRBD2 (6 bases). Trimming shortened V by 5 bases and J by 9 bases, and 16 bases separated the two germline ends. Germline lookup yields CDR1 MDHEN and CDR2 SYDVKM. This CDR3 is 14 amino acids long. The DNA for the CDR3 is TGTGCCAGCAGTGGGGGACTGCCTGACTGGGAGCTGTTTTTT. Its protein is CASSGGLPDWELFF. The whole variable domain, filled in from reference TRBV28 and TRBJ2-2, reads DVKVTQSSRYLVKRTGEKVFLECVQDMDHENMFWYRQDPGLGLRLIYFSYDVKMKEKGDIPEGYSVSREKKERFSLILESASTNQTSMYLCASSGGLPDWELFFGEGSRLTVL.

The V call is TRBV7-3, the J call TRBJ2-1; the D is unclear. Per germline, CDR1 SGHTA and CDR2 FQGTGA. CDR3 length: 13 residues. V dropped 5 bases and J dropped 10 bases, with 15 bases sitting between them. DNA of the CDR3: TGTGCCAGCAGCCCAAGGCCTAGGGAAGAGCAGTTCTTC. Its protein is CASSPRPREEQFF.

This clone showed up many times. This chain's CDR3 is CASSENLGLAGTNEQFF. CDR3 in DNA: TGTGCCAGCAGTGAAAACTTAGGACTAGCGGGGACCAATGAGCAGTTCTTC. This rearrangement joins TRBV25-1 to TRBJ2-1; 12 bases are a match to TRBD2. Germline CDR1 MGHDK, CDR2 SYGVNS. This CDR3 is built from 17 residues. V lost 2 bases to trimming and J lost 6 bases; unmatched junction nucleotides: 8.

This clone appeared many times. The chain uses TRBV4-1 and TRBJ1-2; D remains ambiguous. Germline CDR1 is MGHRA and CDR2 is YSYEKL. The CDR3 is 13 amino acids. V lost 4 bases and J 4 bases, leaving 10 bases between the germline ends. As DNA, the CDR3 is TGCGCCAGCAGCCTCATCCCCCTCTATGGCTACACCTTC. It is translated as CASSLIPLYGYTF.

This clone has ten or more counts. J is TRBJ2-1 and V is TRBV5-1; D possibly uses TRBD1 or TRBD2 (5 bases each). Germline V gene data show CDR1 as SGHRS and CDR2 as YFSETQ. The CDR3 contains 14 residues. V was cut by 6 bases and J by 5 bases, with 15 bases left in between. Here the CDR3 reads CASTRTTADNEQFF. In nucleotides, the CDR3 is TGCGCCAGCACCCGAACGACAGCGGACAATGAGCAGTTCTTC.

This clone has ten or more counts. This chain links TRBV7-9 with TRBJ2-3; D may be TRBD1 (6 bases). CDR1 is SEHNR and CDR2 is FQNEAQ in the germline V gene (reference sequence). This CDR3 comprises 13 residues. V was pared by 11 bases and J by 2 bases, with 14 bases between. The chain's CDR3 is CAGNRGTTDTQYF. The CDR3 DNA reads as TGTGCCGGAAATAGGGGGACCACAGATACGCAGTATTTT.

This clone was counted many times. The V call is TRBV3-1, the J call TRBJ2-5; TRBD2 agrees at 13 bases. V shed 4 bases and J 7 bases; nucleotides not matched to a gene: 9. In germline, CDR1 is LGHDT, CDR2 YNNKEL (reference sequence). The CDR3 has 16 amino acids. CDR3 region: CASSPGLAGDEPTQYF. The CDR3 DNA sequence: TGTGCCAGCAGCCCCGGACTAGCGGGAGACGAACCGACCCAGTACTTC.

This clone was seen a handful of times. The chain is built from TRBV28 and TRBJ2-5; unclear D gene. The CDR3 has 14 residues. V lost 5 bases, J lost 7 bases, and 17 bases lay in between. Per germline, CDR1 MDHEN and CDR2 SYDVKM. CDR3 DNA: TGTGCCAGCAGTCTAAGTGGAGCTCAGCGGACCCAGTACTTC. Encoded protein: CASSLSGAQRTQYF.

This clone has ten or more counts. This chain uses TRBV19 with TRBJ1-4, with D perhaps matching TRBD1 (5 bases). Deletions cut 5 bases from V and 2 bases from J, with 12 bases between. The CDR3 contains 15 residues. The germline CDR1 and CDR2 sequences are LNHDA and SQIVND (reference sequence). CDR3 amino acids: CASSAQGVTNEKLFF. In DNA form, the CDR3 reads TGTGCCAGTAGTGCCCAGGGTGTGACTAATGAAAAACTGTTTTTT.

J is TRBJ1-4 and V is TRBV20-1; 8 bases fit TRBD1. Germline V CDR1 and CDR2: DFQATT, SNEGSKA (reference sequence). The CDR3 is 14 residues long. Unmatched junction bases numbered 3, after V lost 2 bases and J lost 4 bases. The CDR3 DNA sequence: TGCAGTGCTAGAAAGGACAGGGTTAATGAAAAACTGTTTTTT. Translation: CSARKDRVNEKLFF.

This clone has ten or more counts. The DNA for the CDR3 is TGTGCCAGCAGCTCGGGACAGGGGAACACCGGGGAGCTGTTTTTT. Its translation: CASSSGQGNTGELFF. The chain has TRBV7-9 and TRBJ2-2, with TRBD1 identical over 9 bases. The CDR3 is 15 residues long. From germline, CDR1 is SEHNR and CDR2 FQNEAQ (reference sequence). The trim removed 4 bases at V and 1 base at J, leaving 1 base unmatched.

Ten or more counts support this clone. V and J are TRBV18 and TRBJ1-6, with TRBD1 matching 11 bases. The CDR3 is 18 amino acids. V trimming: 1 base; J trimming: 9 bases; junction bases outside the gene matches: 11. Per the germline V gene, CDR1 is KGHSH and CDR2 is LQKENI. As DNA, the CDR3 is TGTGCCAGCTCACCACAAGAGAGGACAGGGGGCGCAAGTTCACCCCTCCACTTT. This gives the protein CASSPQERTGGASSPLHF.